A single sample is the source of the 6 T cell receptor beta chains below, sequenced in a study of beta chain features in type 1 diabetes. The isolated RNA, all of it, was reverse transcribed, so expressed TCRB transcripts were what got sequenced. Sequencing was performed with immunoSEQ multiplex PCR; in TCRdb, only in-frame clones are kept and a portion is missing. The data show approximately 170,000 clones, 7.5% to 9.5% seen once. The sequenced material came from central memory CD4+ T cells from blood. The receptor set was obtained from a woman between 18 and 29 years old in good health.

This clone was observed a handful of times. The CDR3: CASSQDQYHTQETQYF. CDR3 in DNA: TGCGCCAGCAGCCAAGATCAGTACCATACCCAAGAGACCCAGTACTTC. The genes are TRBV4-1 and TRBJ2-5; D is undetermined. Looked up from germline, CDR1 is MGHRA and CDR2 is YSYEKL. Deletions cut 0 bases from V and 1 base from J, with 12 bases between. The CDR3 is made up of 16 amino acids.

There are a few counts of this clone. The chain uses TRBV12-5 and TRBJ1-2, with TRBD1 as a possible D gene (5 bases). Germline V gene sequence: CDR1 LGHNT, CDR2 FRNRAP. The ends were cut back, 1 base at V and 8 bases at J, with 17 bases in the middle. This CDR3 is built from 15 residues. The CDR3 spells CASGLAPGTPQGYTF. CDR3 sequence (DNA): TGTGCTAGTGGTTTGGCCCCAGGGACTCCGCAGGGCTACACCTTC. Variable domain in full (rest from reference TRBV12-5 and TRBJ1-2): DARVTQTPRHKVTEMGQEVTMRCQPILGHNTVFWYRQTMMQGLELLAYFRNRAPLDDSGMPKDRFSAEMPDATLATLKIQPSEPRDSAVYFCASGLAPGTPQGYTFGSGTRLTVV.

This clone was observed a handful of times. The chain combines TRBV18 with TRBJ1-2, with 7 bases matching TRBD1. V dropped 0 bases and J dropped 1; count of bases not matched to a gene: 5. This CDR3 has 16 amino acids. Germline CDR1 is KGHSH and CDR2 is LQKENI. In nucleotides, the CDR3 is TGTGCCAGCTCACCACCCCCCGGACAGGATAACTATGGCTACACCTTC. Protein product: CASSPPPGQDNYGYTF.

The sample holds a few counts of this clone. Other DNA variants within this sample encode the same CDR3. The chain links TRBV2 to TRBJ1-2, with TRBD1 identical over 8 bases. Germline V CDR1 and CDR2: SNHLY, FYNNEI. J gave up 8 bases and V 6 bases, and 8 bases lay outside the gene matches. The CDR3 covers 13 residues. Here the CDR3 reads CASSLDRGRGYTF. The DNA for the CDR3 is TGTGCCAGCAGCCTTGACAGGGGAAGAGGCTACACCTTC.

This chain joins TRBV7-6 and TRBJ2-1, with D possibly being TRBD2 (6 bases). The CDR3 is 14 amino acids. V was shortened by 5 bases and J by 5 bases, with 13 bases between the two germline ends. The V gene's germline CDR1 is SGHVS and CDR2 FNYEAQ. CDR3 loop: CASSRGGGDNEQFF. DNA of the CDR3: TGTGCCAGCAGCCGAGGAGGCGGGGACAATGAGCAGTTCTTC.

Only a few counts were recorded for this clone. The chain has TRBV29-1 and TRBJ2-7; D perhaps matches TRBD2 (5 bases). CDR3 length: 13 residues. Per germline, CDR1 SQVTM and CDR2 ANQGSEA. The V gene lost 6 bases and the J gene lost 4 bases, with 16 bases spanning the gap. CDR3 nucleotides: TGCAGCGTAGAGGAGGCTCCGGAATACGAGCAGTACTTC. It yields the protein CSVEEAPEYEQYF.